Following are 10 T cell receptor beta chains from one sample sequenced in a study of cytomegalovirus exposure and HLA in healthy donors. The primer mix had 60 Vbeta and 13 Jbeta primers. Sequencing was performed with immunoSEQ multiplex PCR; in TCRdb, only in-frame clones are kept and a portion is missing. The sample has some 200,000 clones, under 80% seen once. What was sequenced was PBMCs. The receptors here all came from a man in his forties or fifties in good health and CMV-seronegative.

The rearrangement uses TRBV29-1 and TRBJ1-4, with unresolved D. Germline CDR1 reads SQVTM; CDR2 reads ANQGSEA. The CDR3 has 14 amino acids. V was clipped by 3 bases and J by 7 bases, with 15 bases between them. The DNA for the CDR3 is TGCAGCGTTGAGCGAGGCGGGGTCGGTGAAAAACTGTTTTTT. The encoded protein is CSVERGGVGEKLFF.

V and J are TRBV4-2 and TRBJ2-7, with D possibly being TRBD2 (6 bases). This CDR3 contains 15 residues. V gave up 2 bases and J gave up 0 bases, with 11 bases separating them. Germline-derived CDR1 and CDR2 are LGHNA and YNFKEQ. The CDR3 here is CASSQSGPSSYEQYF. As DNA, the CDR3 is TGTGCCAGCAGCCAAAGCGGGCCCAGCTCCTACGAGCAGTACTTC.

CDR3 sequence reads: CASSMGGQEYSNQPQHF. The DNA for the CDR3 is TGTGCCAGTAGTATGGGGGGACAGGAGTATAGCAATCAGCCCCAGCATTTT. This chain joins TRBV19 and TRBJ1-5; TRBD1 aligns across 8 bases. CDR3 length equals 17 residues. Looked up from germline, CDR1 is LNHDA and CDR2 is SQIVND (reference sequence). Germline trimming cut 3 bases from V and 0 bases from J; bases unmatched to any gene: 7.

The rearrangement uses TRBV27 and TRBJ2-1; D gene uncertain. The CDR3 spans 14 residues. Per the germline V gene, CDR1 is MNHEY and CDR2 is SMNVEV (reference sequence). The V end was cut by 1 base, the J end by 12 bases, with 16 bases between. The CDR3 DNA reads as TGTGCCAGCAGTTTATTTCAGGTGATGGGTGGGCAGTTCTTC. Translated: CASSLFQVMGGQFF.

The sample holds a few counts of this clone. This chain uses TRBV7-9 with TRBJ2-7, with unresolved D. Germline values: CDR1 SEHNR, CDR2 FQNEAQ (reference sequence). Trimming took off 3 bases at V and 5 bases at J, with 17 bases between the two ends. This CDR3 is built from 15 residues. The CDR3 protein is CASSFWQAELDEQYF. Written as DNA, the CDR3 is TGTGCCAGCAGCTTTTGGCAGGCAGAACTCGACGAGCAGTACTTC.

The chain couples TRBV13 to TRBJ2-7; TRBD2 agrees at 11 bases. There are 14 residues in the CDR3. With 3 bases clipped from V and 7 bases from J, the junction kept 5 bases outside the gene matches. The germline CDR1 and CDR2 sequences are PRHDT and FYEKMQ (reference sequence). Here the CDR3 DNA reads TGTGCCAGCAGCTTGGGGACTAGCGGCCTGGAGCAGTACTTC. This codes for CASSLGTSGLEQYF.

The CDR3 loop is CASSLSGGKGNTIYF. The CDR3 DNA is TGTGCCAGCAGTTTATCTGGCGGGAAAGGAAACACCATATATTTT. This chain links TRBV28 with TRBJ1-3; no reliable D call. The germline gives CDR1 MDHEN, CDR2 SYDVKM. This CDR3 has 15 amino acids. The V end lost 1 base, the J end lost 4 bases, and 11 bases lay between the germline ends. The whole variable domain, filled in from reference TRBV28 and TRBJ1-3, reads DVKVTQSSRYLVKRTGEKVFLECVQDMDHENMFWYRQDPGLGLRLIYFSYDVKMKEKGDIPEGYSVSREKKERFSLILESASTNQTSMYLCASSLSGGKGNTIYFGEGSWLTVV.

This chain joins TRBV10-3 and TRBJ2-1; TRBD2 might be the D (5 bases). The germline gives CDR1 ENHRY, CDR2 SYGVKD. The germline V and J ends were trimmed by 6 bases and 2 bases, with 14 bases remaining between them. This CDR3 spans 15 amino acids. CDR3 nucleotide sequence: TGTGCCATCAGCTTCGGGAAAACCACCTACAATGAGCAGTTCTTC. It is translated as CAISFGKTTYNEQFF.

With respect to this clone: The junction departs from germline at one end; a sequencing error may be responsible. V gene TRBV7-9 combines with J gene TRBJ1-1, with D possibly being TRBD1 (6 bases). The CDR3 totals 16 residues. The germline V gene has CDR1 SEHNR and CDR2 FQNEAQ (reference sequence). The CDR3 is CSSSLVSAGANTEAFF. The CDR3, as DNA: TGTTCCAGCAGCTTAGTCTCAGCGGGGGCTAACACTGAAGCTTTCTTT.

This clone was seen a handful of times. The genes are TRBV5-6 and TRBJ1-1, with D perhaps matching TRBD1 (5 bases). The V gene's germline CDR1 is SGHDT and CDR2 YYEEEE. CDR3 length equals 14 residues. With 0 bases removed from V and 5 bases from J, the gap between germline ends came to 11 bases. CDR3 bases: TGTGCCAGCAGCTTGGGAAGGGGAAGGACTGAAGCTTTCTTT. The encoded protein is CASSLGRGRTEAFF. Using reference TRBV5-6 and TRBJ1-1 for the parts outside the CDR3, the full variable domain is DAGVTQSPTHLIKTRGQQVTLRCSPKSGHDTVSWYQQALGQGPQFIFQYYEEEERQRGNFPDRFSGHQFPNYSSELNVNALLLGDSALYLCASSLGRGRTEAFFGQGTRLTVV.